Below are 29 T cell receptor beta chains sequenced from a single sample in a study of T cells in localized non-small cell lung cancer. The protocol was immunoSEQ multiplex PCR, while the TCRdb copy is restricted to in-frame clones and leaves out a portion. The table shows roughly 50,000 clones, with approximately 90% occurring only once. This sample comprised peripheral blood, obtained before any cancer treatment. These receptors all stem from a man aged 35 to 69 with stage I lung adenocarcinoma.

The chain has TRBV15 and TRBJ1-1; TRBD1 agrees at 11 bases. The junction had 0 bases not matched to a gene; V was cut back by 5 bases and J by 4 bases. The CDR3 is made up of 13 amino acids. Germline loops: CDR1 LNHNV, CDR2 YYDKDF (reference sequence). CDR3 coding DNA: TGTGCCACCAGCGGGACAGGGGGCACTGAAGCTTTCTTT. Protein product: CATSGTGGTEAFF.

The rearrangement joins TRBV5-8 to TRBJ1-1; 12 nucleotides align to TRBD1. The CDR3 has 14 residues. The germline CDR1 and CDR2 sequences are SGHTS and YDEGEE. Trimming removed 3 bases from V and 7 bases from J; junction bases left unmatched: 4. CDR3 nucleotides: TGTGCCAGCAGCTGGGGACAGGGGGCTGGTGAAGCTTTCTTT. Its protein product is CASSWGQGAGEAFF.

V is TRBV11-1 and J is TRBJ2-3; 8 positions agree with TRBD1. The CDR3 spans 15 residues. Trimming took 2 bases from V and 6 from J; bases not matched to a gene: 7. Germline V CDR1 and CDR2: SGHAT, FQDESV (reference sequence). The chain's CDR3 is CASSLTQGAMDTQYF. In DNA, the CDR3 is TGTGCCAGCAGCTTAACGCAGGGGGCAATGGATACGCAGTATTTT.

The chain links TRBV5-4 to TRBJ2-1; D possibly matches TRBD1 or TRBD2 (5 bases each). In germline, CDR1 is SGHNT, CDR2 YYREEE (reference sequence). Trimming took 4 bases from V and 6 from J, leaving 14 bases between them. CDR3 length: 14 amino acids. The CDR3 protein is CASSQLGLANEQFF. The CDR3 DNA reads as TGTGCCAGCAGCCAACTGGGGCTAGCCAATGAGCAGTTCTTC. Together with reference TRBV5-4 and TRBJ2-1, the CDR3 gives the full variable domain: ETGVTQSPTHLIKTRGQQVTLRCSSQSGHNTVSWYQQALGQGPQFIFQYYREEENGRGNFPPRFSGLQFPNYSSELNVNALELDDSALYLCASSQLGLANEQFFGPGTRLTVL.

The rearrangement links TRBV5-1 to TRBJ2-1; 12 bases align to TRBD2. With V trimmed by 1 base and J by 9 bases, 2 bases remained unmatched. CDR1 and CDR2 (germline): SGHRS, YFSETQ. The CDR3 runs 14 residues. The CDR3 sequence is CASSLTSGGTEQFF. The DNA for the CDR3 is TGCGCCAGCAGCTTGACTAGCGGGGGGACTGAGCAGTTCTTC.

Written as DNA, the CDR3 is TGTGCCAGCAGCTTGGCGGGGGCCAATGAGCAGTTCTTC. Amino acid sequence: CASSLAGANEQFF. The rearrangement uses TRBV7-3 and TRBJ2-1; tentative D call: TRBD2 (7 bases). This CDR3 has 13 residues. Looked up from germline, CDR1 is SGHTA and CDR2 is FQGTGA. V was shortened by 3 bases and J by 6 bases, with 9 bases between the two germline ends.

The CDR3 nucleotides are TGTGCCAGTAGTATAGGGGCAGTTAGCAATCAGCCCCAGCATTTT. Translated, it gives CASSIGAVSNQPQHF. This sequence joins TRBV19 and TRBJ1-5; D call uncertain. The CDR3 covers 15 residues. V shed 1 base and J shed 0 bases, with 7 bases lying between them. Looked up from germline, CDR1 is LNHDA and CDR2 is SQIVND (reference sequence).

This chain joins TRBV28 and TRBJ2-7; D perhaps matches TRBD1 (6 bases). Trimming pared 5 bases from V and 1 base from J, leaving 9 bases between. Germline-derived CDR1 and CDR2 are MDHEN and SYDVKM. This CDR3 is built from 13 residues. The CDR3 here is CASSETGSYEQYF. CDR3 DNA sequence: TGTGCCAGCAGTGAGACAGGATCCTACGAGCAGTACTTC.

J is TRBJ2-2 and V is TRBV5-1, with 7 bases matching TRBD1. Germline CDR1 reads SGHRS; CDR2 reads YFSETQ. Trimming took 3 bases from V and 4 from J; bases not matched to a gene: 6. CDR3 length: 15 amino acids. CDR3 residues: CASSSRGTATGELFF. CDR3 bases: TGCGCCAGCAGCTCGAGAGGGACAGCCACCGGGGAGCTGTTTTTT.

V is TRBV5-5 and J is TRBJ1-5; a weak D match, TRBD1 (5 bases). The V gene lost 1 base and the J gene lost 5 bases, with 13 bases spanning the gap. Germline values: CDR1 SGHKS, CDR2 YYEKEE (reference sequence). The CDR3 sequence is 15 residues long. The CDR3 DNA follows: TGTGCCAGCAGCTTGTACCAGGGAGGTGATCAGCCCCAGCATTTT. Protein product: CASSLYQGGDQPQHF. The complete variable domain, with remaining parts taken from reference TRBV5-5 and TRBJ1-5, reads DAGVTQSPTHLIKTRGQQVTLRCSPISGHKSVSWYQQVLGQGPQFIFQYYEKEERGRGNFPDRFSARQFPNYSSELNVNALLLGDSALYLCASSLYQGGDQPQHFGDGTRLSIL.

J is TRBJ1-1 and V is TRBV6-1; weak D call: TRBD1 (5 bases). The CDR3 has 13 amino acids. Per the germline V gene, CDR1 is MNHNS and CDR2 is SASEGT. Trimming removed 6 bases at V and 3 bases at J, with 11 bases between. Here the CDR3 DNA reads TGTGCCAGCAGCTGGACGGGGGACACTGAAGCTTTCTTT. As protein: CASSWTGDTEAFF.

This chain joins TRBV6-4 and TRBJ2-7; 11 bases map to TRBD2. The V gene's germline CDR1 is MRHNA and CDR2 SNTAGT. The CDR3 is 18 residues long. Losses at the gene ends were 6 bases for V and 2 bases for J; bases not matched to a gene: 15. DNA for the CDR3: TGTGCCAGCAGCCCGACGGTAGACCGACTAGCGGGAACCTACGAGCAGTACTTC. Translated: CASSPTVDRLAGTYEQYF.

CDR3 coding DNA: TGTGCCAGCAGCCGAGGACAGCAAGAGACCCAGTACTTC. Amino acid sequence: CASSRGQQETQYF. The chain has TRBV7-3 and TRBJ2-5, with D tentatively TRBD1 (6 bases). Trimming took 5 bases from V and 2 from J, leaving 9 bases between them. This CDR3 is built from 13 residues. The germline CDR1 and CDR2 sequences are SGHTA and FQGTGA.

V gene TRBV5-4 combines with J gene TRBJ2-5, with 12 bases matching TRBD2. CDR3 length: 16 residues. V gave up 7 bases and J gave up 2 bases; unmatched junction bases: 9. Looked up from germline, CDR1 is SGHNT and CDR2 is YYREEE (reference sequence). CDR3 protein: CASGKVGTSGQETQYF. The CDR3 DNA sequence: TGTGCCAGCGGAAAAGTGGGGACTAGCGGGCAAGAGACCCAGTACTTC.

V and J are TRBV19 and TRBJ2-2, with a tentative D call TRBD1 (5 bases). This CDR3 comprises 14 residues. Per the germline V gene, CDR1 is LNHDA and CDR2 is SQIVND (reference sequence). The V end lost 7 bases, the J end lost 7 bases, and 16 bases lay between the germline ends. The CDR3, as DNA: TGTGCCAGTAATTCAGGGTTGGGGATCGGGGAGCTGTTTTTT. Its translation: CASNSGLGIGELFF.

This clone appeared once. The chain's CDR3 is CASSPMTSGIGRDEQFF. Here the CDR3 DNA reads TGTGCCAGCTCACCAATGACTAGCGGGATAGGTAGGGATGAGCAGTTCTTC. This sequence joins TRBV18 and TRBJ2-1, with 11 bases that match TRBD2. The J segment lost 8 bases and the V segment lost 2 bases, leaving 11 bases of the junction unmatched. Germline V gives CDR1 KGHSH, CDR2 LQKENI. This CDR3 has 17 residues.

This chain joins TRBV6-1 and TRBJ1-4; possible D gene TRBD1, 5 bases. Germline CDR1 is MNHNS and CDR2 is SASEGT. V lost 2 bases to trimming and J lost 8 bases, with 12 bases between them. The CDR3 is made up of 14 amino acids. CDR3 sequence (DNA): TGTGCCAGCAGTGAACCATGGGGGTTGGAAAAACTGTTTTTT. Translating it yields CASSEPWGLEKLFF.

This sequence joins TRBV6-5 and TRBJ2-3; D not resolved. The length of the CDR3 is 13 residues. V was pared by 3 bases and J by 5 bases, with 9 bases between. Germline CDR1 reads MNHEY; CDR2 reads SVGAGI. CDR3 in DNA: TGTGCCAGCAGTTATCGTTTCGGAGATACGCAGTATTTT. Its protein product is CASSYRFGDTQYF.

The chain employs TRBV2 and TRBJ2-7, with 9 positions matching TRBD2. V lost 6 bases to trimming and J lost 2 bases; unmatched junction nucleotides: 11. The CDR3 extends over 16 amino acids. The V gene's germline CDR1 is SNHLY and CDR2 FYNNEI. As DNA, the CDR3 is TGTGCCAGCAGGTACTCTTCGCGGGAGGGACCCTACGAGCAGTACTTC. Translation: CASRYSSREGPYEQYF.

The CDR3 coding sequence is TGTGCCAGCAGCTATCGACTAGCGGGAGGCTCCTACAATGAGCAGTTCTTC. The encoded protein is CASSYRLAGGSYNEQFF. The chain couples TRBV5-8 to TRBJ2-1; TRBD2 matches 13 bases. The J segment lost 0 bases and the V segment lost 3 bases, leaving 3 bases of the junction unmatched. CDR1 and CDR2 (germline): SGHTS, YDEGEE. There are 17 residues in the CDR3.

The chain is built from TRBV9 and TRBJ1-2, with TRBD1 as a possible D gene (5 bases). Trimming removed 4 bases from V and 8 bases from J, with 12 bases in between. Germline loops: CDR1 SGDLS, CDR2 YYNGEE. This CDR3 is built from 12 residues. The CDR3 nucleotides are TGTGCCAGCAGCATGCCCGGGGGAGGCTACACCTTC. It encodes CASSMPGGGYTF. The entire variable domain, with the rest obtained from reference TRBV9 and TRBJ1-2, is as follows: DSGVTQTPKHLITATGQRVTLRCSPRSGDLSVYWYQQSLDQGLQFLIQYYNGEERAKGNILERFSAQQFPDLHSELNLSSLELGDSALYFCASSMPGGGYTFGSGTRLTVV.

The V call is TRBV7-6, the J call TRBJ2-7; a possible D gene is TRBD2 (6 bases). CDR1 is SGHVS, CDR2 FNYEAQ, per germline. V was cut by 2 bases and J by 6 bases, with 14 bases left in between. The CDR3 extends over 14 amino acids. This CDR3 reads CASSLSTSSGEQYF. CDR3 bases: TGTGCCAGCAGCTTATCGACTAGTTCGGGCGAGCAGTACTTC.

As concerns this clone: Without the conserved terminal phenylalanine or tryptophan, this CDR3 likely stems from a read error. Because the CDR3's place on the DNA is in doubt, the DNA is left out and the CDR3 is given as listed by TCRdb. This chain joins TRBV7-2 and TRBJ2-3; TRBD2, the table's D call, was not compared with the DNA. Per germline, CDR1 SGHTA and CDR2 FQGNSA. The CDR3 comprises 14 residues, both ends counted. This CDR3 is CASSSKLAGGPGRL.

This chain joins TRBV4-1 and TRBJ1-1; D gene uncertain. This CDR3 contains 17 residues. V dropped 3 bases and J dropped 4 bases, with 21 bases sitting between them. CDR1 and CDR2 (germline): MGHRA, YSYEKL. The CDR3 DNA follows: TGCGCCAGCAGCCACGGAGGAGGGCGAAGGAAAAGCACTGAAGCTTTCTTT. The encoded protein is CASSHGGGRRKSTEAFF.

This clone was observed a handful of times. The J gene is TRBJ2-3, the V gene TRBV7-8; 12 bases are a match to TRBD2. The J segment lost 3 bases and the V segment lost 5 bases, leaving 6 bases of the junction unmatched. The germline CDR1 and CDR2 sequences are SGHVS and FQNEAQ. The CDR3 is made up of 16 amino acids. For the CDR3, the DNA is TGTGCCAGCAGCCAGCTCGGACTAGCGGGAACAGATACGCAGTATTTT. Protein: CASSQLGLAGTDTQYF.

This chain joins TRBV10-3 and TRBJ2-3; D is undetermined. From germline, CDR1 is ENHRY and CDR2 SYGVKD. The CDR3 has 12 residues. The V and J ends lost 2 bases and 6 bases respectively, with 6 bases between them. CDR3 nucleotide sequence: TGTGCCATCAGTGAGGGACGGGATACGCAGTATTTT. Translated: CAISEGRDTQYF.

V gene TRBV9 combines with J gene TRBJ2-3; 11 nucleotides align to TRBD2. CDR3 length: 16 amino acids. CDR1 is SGDLS, CDR2 YYNGEE, per germline. J was trimmed by 0 bases and V by 4 bases; bases with no gene match: 4. CDR3 in amino acids: CASSSLAGGSTDTQYF. The CDR3 nucleotides are TGTGCCAGCAGCTCGTTAGCGGGAGGGAGCACAGATACGCAGTATTTT.

This clone appeared a single time. The chain combines TRBV29-1 with TRBJ2-1; D possibly corresponds to TRBD2 (5 bases). Germline V gene data show CDR1 as SQVTM and CDR2 as ANQGSEA. This CDR3 comprises 14 residues. V shed 7 bases and J shed 0 bases, with 13 bases lying between them. CDR3 sequence: CSGSGSSSYNEQFF. CDR3 sequence (DNA): TGCAGCGGGTCTGGGAGTTCCTCCTACAATGAGCAGTTCTTC.

DNA for the CDR3: TGTGCCAGCAGCATCCGACAGGGTGCGGGCGGGGAGCTGTTTTTT. It translates to CASSIRQGAGGELFF. The chain is built from TRBV21-1 and TRBJ2-2; the table's TRBD1 call for D was not verified on the DNA. TRBV21-1 is flagged as a pseudogene. This CDR3 has 15 amino acids.